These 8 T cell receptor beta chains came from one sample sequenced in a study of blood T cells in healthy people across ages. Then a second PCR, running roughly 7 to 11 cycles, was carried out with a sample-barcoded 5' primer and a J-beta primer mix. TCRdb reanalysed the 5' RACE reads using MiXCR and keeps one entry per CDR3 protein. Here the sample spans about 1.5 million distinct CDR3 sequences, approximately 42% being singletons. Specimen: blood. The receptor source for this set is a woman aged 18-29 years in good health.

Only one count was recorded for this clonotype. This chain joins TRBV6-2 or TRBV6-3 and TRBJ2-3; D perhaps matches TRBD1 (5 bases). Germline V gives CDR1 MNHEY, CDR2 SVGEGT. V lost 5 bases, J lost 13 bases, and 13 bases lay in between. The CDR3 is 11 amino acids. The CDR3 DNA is TGTGCCAGCAGTGTGGGCCTAGGGGAGTATTTT. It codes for CASSVGLGEYF.

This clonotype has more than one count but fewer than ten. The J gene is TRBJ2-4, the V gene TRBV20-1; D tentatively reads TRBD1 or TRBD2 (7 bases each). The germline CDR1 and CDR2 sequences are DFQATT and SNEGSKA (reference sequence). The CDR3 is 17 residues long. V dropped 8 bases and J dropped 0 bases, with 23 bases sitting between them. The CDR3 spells CSPLAWQGGLAKNIQYF. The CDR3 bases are TGCAGTCCCCTAGCCTGGCAGGGGGGGTTAGCCAAAAACATTCAGTACTTC.

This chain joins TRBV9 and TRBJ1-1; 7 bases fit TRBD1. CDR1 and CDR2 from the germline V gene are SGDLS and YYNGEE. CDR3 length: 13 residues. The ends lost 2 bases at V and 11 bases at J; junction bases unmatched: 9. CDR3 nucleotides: TGTGCCAGCAGCGTTACCTTCACAGGGGAGGCTTTCTTT. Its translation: CASSVTFTGEAFF.

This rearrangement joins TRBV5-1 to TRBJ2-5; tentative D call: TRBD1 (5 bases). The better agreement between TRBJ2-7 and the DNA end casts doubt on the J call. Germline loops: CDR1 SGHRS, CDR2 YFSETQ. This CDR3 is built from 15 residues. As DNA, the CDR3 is TGCGCCAGCAGCTTGGGGGCAGGGCTGAAATACGAGCAGTACTTC. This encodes CASSLGAGLKYEQYF.

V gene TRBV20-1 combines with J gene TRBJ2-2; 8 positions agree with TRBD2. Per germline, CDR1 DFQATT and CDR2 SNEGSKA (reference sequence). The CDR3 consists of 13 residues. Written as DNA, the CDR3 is TGCAGCGTAGCGGGGTGGGCCACCGGGGAGCTGTTTTTT. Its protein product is CSVAGWATGELFF.

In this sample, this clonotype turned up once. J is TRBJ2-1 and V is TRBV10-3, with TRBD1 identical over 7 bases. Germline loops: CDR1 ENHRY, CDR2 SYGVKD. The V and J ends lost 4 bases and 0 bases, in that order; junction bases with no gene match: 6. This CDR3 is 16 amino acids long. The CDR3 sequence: CAISATGQLSYNEQFF. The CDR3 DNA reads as TGTGCCATCAGTGCGACGGGACAGCTCTCCTACAATGAGCAGTTCTTC.

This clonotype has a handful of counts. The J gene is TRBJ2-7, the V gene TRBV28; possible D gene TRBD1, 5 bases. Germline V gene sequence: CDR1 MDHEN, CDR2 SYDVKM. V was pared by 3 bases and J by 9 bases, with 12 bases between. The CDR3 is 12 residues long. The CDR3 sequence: CASSFGRVAQYF. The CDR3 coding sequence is TGTGCCAGCAGTTTCGGCAGGGTCGCGCAGTACTTC. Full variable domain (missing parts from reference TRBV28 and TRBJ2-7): DVKVTQSSRYLVKRTGEKVFLECVQDMDHENMFWYRQDPGLGLRLIYFSYDVKMKEKGDIPEGYSVSREKKERFSLILESASTNQTSMYLCASSFGRVAQYFGPGTRLTVT.

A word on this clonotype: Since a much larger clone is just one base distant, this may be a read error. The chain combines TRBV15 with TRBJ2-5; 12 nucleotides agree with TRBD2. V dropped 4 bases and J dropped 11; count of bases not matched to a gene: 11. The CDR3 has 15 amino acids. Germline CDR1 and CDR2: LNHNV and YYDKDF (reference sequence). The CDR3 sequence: CATSTGTSGLNEQYF. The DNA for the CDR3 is TGTGCCACCAGCACCGGGACTAGCGGGTTGAATGAGCAGTACTTC.